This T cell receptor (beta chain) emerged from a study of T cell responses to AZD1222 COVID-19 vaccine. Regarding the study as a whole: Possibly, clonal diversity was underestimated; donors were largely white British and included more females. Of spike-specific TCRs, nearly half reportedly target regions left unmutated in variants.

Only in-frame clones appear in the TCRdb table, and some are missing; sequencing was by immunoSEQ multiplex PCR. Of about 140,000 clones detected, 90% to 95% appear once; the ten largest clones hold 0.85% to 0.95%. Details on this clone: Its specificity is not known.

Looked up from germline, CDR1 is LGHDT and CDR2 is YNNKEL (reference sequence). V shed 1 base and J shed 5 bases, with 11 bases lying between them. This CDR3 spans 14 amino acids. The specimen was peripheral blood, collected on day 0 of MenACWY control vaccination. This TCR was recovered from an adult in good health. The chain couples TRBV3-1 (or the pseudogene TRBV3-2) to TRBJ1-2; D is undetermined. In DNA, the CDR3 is TGTGCCAGCAGCCAAGTAGACGGTCAATATGGCTACACCTTC. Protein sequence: CASSQVDGQYGYTF.